These 19 T cell receptor beta chains share one sample of origin, sequenced in a study of breast tumors, draining lymph nodes, adjacent tissues. Axillary draining lymph nodes of breast cancer patients supplied the node samples. TCRdb re-analysed the multiplex PCR reads in MiXCR, keeping a single row per CDR3 protein. The table lists 200,000 to 300,000 distinct CDR3 sequences, 30% to 35% of them singletons. Sequencing input: axillary lymph node tissue. The receptors come from a female donor with breast cancer. Some clones in this sample may be carry-over from other donors' samples.

On this clonotype: Lacking the conserved final phenylalanine or tryptophan, this CDR3 likely reflects a read error. The chain uses TRBV7-2 and TRBJ2-7; tentative D call: TRBD2 (7 bases). Germline values: CDR1 SGHTA, CDR2 FQGNSA. V was pared by 5 bases and J by 7 bases, with 18 bases between. This CDR3 has 14 residues. This chain's CDR3 is CASSPTRGAGEQYP. The DNA of the CDR3 is TGTGCCAGCAGCCCGACACGGGGGGCGGGAGAGCAGTACCCC.

This clonotype was seen only a few times. This may be a read error, as it is one base from a much larger clone. The chain is built from TRBV20-1 and TRBJ1-5; 9 bases map to TRBD1. There are 14 residues in the CDR3. The ends lost 3 bases at V and 9 bases at J; junction bases unmatched: 9. Germline lookup yields CDR1 DFQATT and CDR2 SNEGSKA (reference sequence). The CDR3 nucleotides read TGCAGTGCTAGTGGGACAGGGTGGGATCCGCCCCAGCATTTT. Its translation is CSASGTGWDPPQHF.

On this clonotype itself: This may stem from a read error, because a much larger clone lies one nucleotide away. The genes are TRBV5-6 and TRBJ1-2; D gene ambiguous. The germline V gene encodes CDR1 SGHDT and CDR2 YYEEEE. Trimming removed 2 bases at V and 8 bases at J, with 13 bases between. The CDR3 extends over 13 amino acids. The chain's CDR3 is CASSFPRAGGYTF. Here the CDR3 DNA reads TGTGCCAGCAGCTTCCCGAGGGCGGGAGGCTACACCTTC.

As for this clonotype: A much larger clonotype is one base distant, so this may be a read error. The chain uses TRBV4-2 and TRBJ2-1; 7 nucleotides match TRBD2. The CDR3 spans 13 residues. CDR1 and CDR2 from the germline V gene are LGHNA and YNFKEQ. V shed 1 base and J 12 bases; nucleotides not matched to a gene: 6. CDR3 residues: CASSQGGGAGQFF. The CDR3 DNA reads TGTGCCAGCAGCCAAGGCGGGGGAGCTGGGCAGTTCTTC.

Ten or more counts support this clonotype. The J gene is TRBJ1-2, the V gene TRBV12-3 or TRBV12-4; D is unresolved. CDR3 size: 14 residues. V gave up 0 bases and J gave up 2 bases, with 7 bases separating them. CDR3 coding DNA: TGTGCCAGCAGTTTAGCGCCGAAGAACTATGGCTACACCTTC. This encodes CASSLAPKNYGYTF.

This clonotype was observed a single time. V gene TRBV20-1 combines with J gene TRBJ2-2; D is perhaps TRBD1 (7 bases). The CDR3 runs 16 residues. Germline V gives CDR1 DFQATT, CDR2 SNEGSKA (reference sequence). Trimming stripped 6 bases from V and 3 bases from J, with 20 bases between. CDR3 DNA sequence: TGCAGTGCACGCGAGGGGGCGGGAAGATACACCGGGGAGCTGTTTTTT. It translates to CSAREGAGRYTGELFF.

The genes are TRBV7-9 and TRBJ2-3; TRBD1 agrees at 7 bases. Germline CDR1 and CDR2: SEHNR and FQNEAQ (reference sequence). The CDR3 totals 14 residues. Trimming removed 5 bases from V and 9 bases from J; junction bases left unmatched: 11. CDR3 sequence (DNA): TGTGCCAGCAGCCTTCGACAGGGCGCCGCAACGCAGTATTTT. Protein sequence: CASSLRQGAATQYF.

This clonotype was detected ten times or more. The CDR3 protein is CATSDPQTDTQYF. The CDR3 coding sequence is TGTGCCACCAGTGACCCTCAGACAGATACGCAGTATTTT. The rearrangement links TRBV24-1 to TRBJ2-3; D is ambiguous. This CDR3 has 13 residues. From germline, CDR1 is KGHDR and CDR2 SFDVKD. V was clipped by 4 bases and J by 3 bases, with 7 bases between them.

In its sample, this clonotype was seen many times. The chain uses TRBV6-6 and TRBJ1-5, with 7 bases identical to TRBD1. The germline gives CDR1 MNHNY, CDR2 SVGAGI (reference sequence). There are 15 residues in the CDR3. V dropped 6 bases and J dropped 4; count of bases not matched to a gene: 9. CDR3 amino acids: CASSYRRDSNQPQHF. The DNA of the CDR3 is TGTGCCAGCAGCTATCGCCGGGACAGTAATCAGCCCCAGCATTTT.

This sequence joins TRBV3-1 and TRBJ1-2; D ambiguous. This CDR3 has 14 amino acids. V was cut by 0 bases and J by 4 bases, with 9 bases left in between. Looked up from germline, CDR1 is LGHDT and CDR2 is YNNKEL (reference sequence). CDR3 amino acids: CASSQDASLYGYTF. The CDR3 coding sequence is TGTGCCAGCAGCCAAGATGCGAGTCTCTATGGCTACACCTTC. Full variable domain (remainder filled in from reference TRBV3-1 and TRBJ1-2): DTAVSQTPKYLVTQMGNDKSIKCEQNLGHDTMYWYKQDSKKFLKIMFSYNNKELIINETVPNRFSPKSPDKAHLNLHINSLELGDSAVYFCASSQDASLYGYTFGSGTRLTVV.

This clonotype was counted many times. The chain couples TRBV20-1 to TRBJ2-1; 9 nucleotides align to TRBD2. Germline loops: CDR1 DFQATT, CDR2 SNEGSKA (reference sequence). This CDR3 has 15 amino acids. V dropped 2 bases and J dropped 8; count of bases not matched to a gene: 10. The CDR3 DNA is TGCAGTGCTAGATTGCGGGAGGGCCTTGTAGATGAGCAGTTCTTC. Encoded protein: CSARLREGLVDEQFF.

This clonotype was observed at least ten times. This chain uses TRBV14 with TRBJ2-2, with D tentatively TRBD1 (6 bases). The CDR3 spans 15 residues. V lost 8 bases and J 1 base, leaving 14 bases between the germline ends. CDR1 is SGHDN, CDR2 FVKESK, per germline. For the CDR3, the DNA is TGTGCCAGCGGAGGACAGCGAGTGAACACCGGGGAGCTGTTTTTT. Encoded protein: CASGGQRVNTGELFF.

This clonotype was picked up many times. This chain uses TRBV7-8 with TRBJ1-6, with D unclear. The germline V gene encodes CDR1 SGHVS and CDR2 FQNEAQ. The CDR3 covers 15 residues. Trimming left V 3 bases short and J 9 bases short, with 15 bases between. The CDR3 DNA reads TGTGCCAGCAGCTTGCTTGACGGAACTGGTTCACCCCTCCACTTT. Translation: CASSLLDGTGSPLHF.

As for this clonotype: A much bigger clone sits one base away, suggesting this may be a read error. The chain combines TRBV7-9 with TRBJ2-6; the D gene is possibly TRBD1 (6 bases). The CDR3 has 15 residues. CDR1 SEHNR and CDR2 FQNEAQ come from the germline V gene (reference sequence). The CDR3 reads CASSEDSSGANVLPF. The CDR3 bases are TGTGCCAGCAGCGAGGACAGCTCTGGGGCCAACGTCCTGCCTTTC.

This clonotype was observed a few times. Given a much more abundant clone one base away, this may be a read error. V and J are TRBV20-1 and TRBJ2-7, with 7 bases fitting TRBD1. The CDR3 is made up of 11 amino acids. Germline values: CDR1 DFQATT, CDR2 SNEGSKA (reference sequence). CDR3 nucleotides: TGCAGTGCTCCGACAGGGCGCGAGCAGTCCTTC. It codes for CSAPTGREQSF.

This clonotype showed up just a few times. A much larger clone sits a single nucleotide away, making a read error possible. This chain joins TRBV20-1 and TRBJ2-3; 11 bases match TRBD2. The CDR3 has 14 residues. Germline V gene data show CDR1 as DFQATT and CDR2 as SNEGSKA (reference sequence). CDR3 DNA sequence: TGCAGTGCCATAGCGGGAGGGGGCACAGCTACGCAGTATTTT. This encodes CSAIAGGGTATQYF.

This clonotype has a count of ten or more. The chain employs TRBV4-1 and TRBJ2-7; TRBD1 matches at 7 bases. This CDR3 region has 15 residues. The V and J ends lost 6 bases and 5 bases, in that order; junction bases with no gene match: 13. The germline gives CDR1 MGHRA, CDR2 YSYEKL. CDR3 sequence (DNA): TGCGCCAGCAGACCAAGACCGGGACAGTTCGACGAGCAGTACTTC. Translation gives CASRPRPGQFDEQYF.

Only a few counts were recorded for this clonotype. The V gene is TRBV6-1, the J gene TRBJ1-3; D remains ambiguous. V was clipped by 6 bases and J by 5 bases, with 11 bases between them. Germline values: CDR1 MNHNS, CDR2 SASEGT. The CDR3 spans 13 residues. The DNA of the CDR3 is TGTGCCAGCAGGGCGACAACTCGAAACACCATATATTTT. Translation: CASRATTRNTIYF.

The table lists this clonotype with many counts. The gene calls are TRBV4-1 and TRBJ2-7; D is ambiguous. The CDR3 is made up of 14 amino acids. From germline, CDR1 is MGHRA and CDR2 YSYEKL. Trimming pared 3 bases from V and 0 bases from J, leaving 9 bases between. CDR3 nucleotides: TGCGCCAGCAGCCAGAGACCCAGCTCCTACGAGCAGTACTTC. Translating gives CASSQRPSSYEQYF.